This TCR beta chain was captured in a study of sequential checkpoint blockade in melanoma. Overall study: Each arm's sequence ended with maintenance nivolumab.

This clone was observed a few times. Trimming pared 4 bases from V and 0 bases from J, leaving 19 bases between. Germline-derived CDR1 and CDR2 are LGHNA and YNFKEQ. The CDR3 runs to 18 residues. Treatment denoted: randomized to nivolumab then ipilimumab (arm A) or the reverse (arm B). Sorted cells were live CD3+CD8+, lacking CD19 and CD56, from PBMCs. Sequencing used immunoSEQ multiplex PCR; TCRdb keeps in-frame clones, though not all of them. In the table there are 9,000 or so clones, 50% to 65% of which are singletons. The input for sequencing was CD8+ T cells sorted from blood (inferred from file names), taken from a patient given nivolumab and ipilimumab in sequence. This sequence originates from a human donor with melanoma. This rearrangement joins TRBV4-2 to TRBJ1-3; D is undetermined. The CDR3 coding sequence is TGTGCCAGCAGCCTCGGAGTTGGGTCAGAAATCTCTGGAAACACCATATATTTT. Its translation is CASSLGVGSEISGNTIYF.